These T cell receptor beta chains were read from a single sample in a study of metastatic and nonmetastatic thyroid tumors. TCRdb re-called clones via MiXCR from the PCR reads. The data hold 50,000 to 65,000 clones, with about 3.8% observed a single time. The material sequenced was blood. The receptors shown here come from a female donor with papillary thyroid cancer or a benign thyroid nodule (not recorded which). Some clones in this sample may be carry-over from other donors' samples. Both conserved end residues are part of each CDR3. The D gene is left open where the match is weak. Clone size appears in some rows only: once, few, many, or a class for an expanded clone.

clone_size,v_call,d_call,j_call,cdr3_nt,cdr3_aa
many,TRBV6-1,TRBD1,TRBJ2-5,TGTGCCAGCAGTGGCCGACAGGGGGCGGTGGAGACCCAGTACTTC,CASSGRQGAVETQYF
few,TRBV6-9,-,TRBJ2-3,TGTGCCAGCAGTTCCGGTGGGGGGACTTGGACAGATACGCAGTATTTT,CASSSGGGTWTDTQYF
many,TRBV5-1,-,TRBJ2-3,TGCGCCAGCAGCTTGTTTGCGGGCTCCACAGATACGCAGTATTTT,CASSLFAGSTDTQYF
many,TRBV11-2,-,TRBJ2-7,TGTGCCAGCAGCCCGAGCGGGACACTGTACTTC,CASSPSGTLYF
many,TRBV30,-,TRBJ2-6,TGTGCCTGTAACACCGGGACACTATCTGGGGCCAACGTCCTGACTTTC,CACNTGTLSGANVLTF
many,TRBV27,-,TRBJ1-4,TGTGCCAGCAGTTTCAACAGGGCGACTAATGAAAAACTGTTTTTT,CASSFNRATNEKLFF
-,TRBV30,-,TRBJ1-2,TGTGCCTGGAGTGAGAGACAGAGCAGTTTTAACTATGGCTACACCTTC,CAWSERQSSFNYGYTF
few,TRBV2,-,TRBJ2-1,TGTACCAGCAGTACCATATCCGGGACGAAGAAAAATGAGCAGTTCTTC,CTSSTISGTKKNEQFF
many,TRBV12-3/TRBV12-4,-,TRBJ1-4,TGTGCCAGCAGTTGGGGGCAGGCAGAAGAAAAACTGTTTTTT,CASSWGQAEEKLFF
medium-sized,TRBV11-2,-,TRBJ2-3,TGTGCCAGCAGCTTAGGCGGGGACTCCACAGATACGCAGTATTTT,CASSLGGDSTDTQYF
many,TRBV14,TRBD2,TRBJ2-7,TGTGCCAGCAGCCGACTAGCGGAGTACGAGCAGTACTTC,CASSRLAEYEQYF
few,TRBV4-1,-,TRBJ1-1,TGCGCCAGCAGCCCGGGGGTGACTGTGAACACTGAAGCTTTCTTT,CASSPGVTVNTEAFF
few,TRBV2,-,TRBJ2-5,TGTGCCAGCAAGGGGCTAGAAGAGACCCAGTACTTC,CASKGLEETQYF
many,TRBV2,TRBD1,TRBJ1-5,TGTGCCAGCATGGGCAGGGGGCGCGTAAAGGTTTCGAATCAGCCCCAGCATTTT,CASMGRGRVKVSNQPQHF
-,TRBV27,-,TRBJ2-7,TGTGCCAGCAGTTTAACTCGGACAGTATCCTACGAGCAGTACTTC,CASSLTRTVSYEQYF
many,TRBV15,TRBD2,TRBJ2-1,TGTGCCACCAGCAGAGGCGGGACTAGCGGGAGATTAATTGCATACAATGAGCAGTTCTTC,CATSRGGTSGRLIAYNEQFF
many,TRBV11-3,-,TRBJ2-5,TGTGCCAGCAGCCATCGGACAGATAAAGAGACCCAGTACTTC,CASSHRTDKETQYF
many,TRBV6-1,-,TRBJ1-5,TGTGCCAGCCTACCCGGATGGTTAGATCAGCCCCAGCATTTT,CASLPGWLDQPQHF
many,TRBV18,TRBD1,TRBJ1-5,TGTGCCAGCTCCCAACAGGGGAGGTTGGGCCAGCCCCAGCATTTT,CASSQQGRLGQPQHF
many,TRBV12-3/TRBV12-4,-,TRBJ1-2,TGTGCCAGCAGTTTAGCGCGTTCGGGGGGTAGGGGCTACACCTTC,CASSLARSGGRGYTF
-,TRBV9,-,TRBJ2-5,TGTGCCAGCAGCGTAGCTGCAGCCCCCAGGATGTGGACCCAGTACTTC,CASSVAAAPRMWTQYF
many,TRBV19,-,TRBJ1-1,TGTGCCACCGACCCCGGTTATGCCACTGAAGCTTTCTTT,CATDPGYATEAFF
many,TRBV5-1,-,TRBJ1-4,TGCGCCAGCAGCTTGGTTGTGGGTGCCGGTGAAAAACTGTTTTTT,CASSLVVGAGEKLFF
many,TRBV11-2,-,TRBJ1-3,TGTGCCAGCAGGGACAGATGGGCCTCTGGAAACACCATATATTTT,CASRDRWASGNTIYF
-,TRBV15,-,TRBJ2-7,TGTGCCACCAGCAGGGATCGACCAACTGGCGAGCAGTACTTC,CATSRDRPTGEQYF
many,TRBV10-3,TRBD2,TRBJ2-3,TGTGCCATCAGGGCTAGCGGGAGTTCCGATACGCAGTATTTT,CAIRASGSSDTQYF
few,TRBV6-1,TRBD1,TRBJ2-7,TGTGCCAGCATCCGGGACAGGGGTCACGAGCAGTACTTC,CASIRDRGHEQYF
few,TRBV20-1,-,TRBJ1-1,TGCAGTGCTAGAGATTTGGTTTATACTGAAGCTTTCTTT,CSARDLVYTEAFF
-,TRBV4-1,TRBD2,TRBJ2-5,TGCGCCAGCAGCCAAGAGACGGAGACTAGCGGCCAAGAGACCCAGTACTTC,CASSQETETSGQETQYF
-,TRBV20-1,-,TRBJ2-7,TGCAGTGCTAGGAGCCCCGGGGGATGGGAGCAGTACTTC,CSARSPGGWEQYF
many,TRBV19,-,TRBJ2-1,TGTGCCAGTAGTGTTAGCGGAGGAGACTACAATGAGCAGTTCTTC,CASSVSGGDYNEQFF
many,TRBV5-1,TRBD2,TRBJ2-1,TGCGCCAGCAGCTTGGCCGCGACTAGCGGATACAATGAGCAGTTCTTC,CASSLAATSGYNEQFF
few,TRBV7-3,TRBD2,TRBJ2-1,TGTGCCAGCAGCTCCTTCGCTAGCGGGAGTTATGAGCAGTTCTTC,CASSSFASGSYEQFF
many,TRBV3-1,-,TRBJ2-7,TGTGCCAGCAGCCAAGTTAGCCCGCCGGTAAAGCAGTACTTC,CASSQVSPPVKQYF
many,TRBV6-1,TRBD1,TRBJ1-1,TGTGCCAGTTCCAGGGGGCTGAACACTGAAGCTTTCTTT,CASSRGLNTEAFF
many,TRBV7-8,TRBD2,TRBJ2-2,TGTGCCAGCAGCACGTCCGGACCGGGACTAGCGGGAGGGCCTCGAACTACCTACACCGGGGAGCTGTTTTTT,CASSTSGPGLAGGPRTTYTGELFF
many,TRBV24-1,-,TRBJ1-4,TGTGCCACCATGGCCACTAATTCGGGAAAACTGTTTTTT,CATMATNSGKLFF
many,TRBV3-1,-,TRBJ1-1,TGTGCCAGCAGCCAAGATTTCCTCACGCCCAGGGGTCTAGGCACTGAAGCTTTCTTT,CASSQDFLTPRGLGTEAFF
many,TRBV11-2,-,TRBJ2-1,TGTGCCAGCAGTTCGGAGGTATTTAGTGAGCAGTTCTTC,CASSSEVFSEQFF
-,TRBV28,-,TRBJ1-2,TGTGCCAGCAGTTTAATAAAACAGATTTACTATGGCTACACCTTC,CASSLIKQIYYGYTF
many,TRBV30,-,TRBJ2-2,TGTGCCTGGAGCTACACAGGGATGGACACCGGGGAGCTGTTTTTT,CAWSYTGMDTGELFF
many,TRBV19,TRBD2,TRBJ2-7,TGTGCCAGTAGCCGACTAGCGGGAGGATCCTTCTACGAGCAGTACTTC,CASSRLAGGSFYEQYF
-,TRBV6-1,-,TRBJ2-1,TGTGCCCCTTCCAAACGGGAACGGCGGAATGAGCAGTTCTTC,CAPSKRERRNEQFF
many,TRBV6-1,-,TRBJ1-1,TGTGCCAGCAGCCGACCGAACACTGAAGCTTTCTTT,CASSRPNTEAFF
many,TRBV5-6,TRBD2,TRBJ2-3,TGTGCCAGCAGCCCACTAGCGGGAGCAGATACGCAGTATTTT,CASSPLAGADTQYF
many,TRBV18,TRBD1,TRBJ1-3,TGTGCCAGCTCCCCCAGGGGGCACGGAAACACCATATATTTT,CASSPRGHGNTIYF
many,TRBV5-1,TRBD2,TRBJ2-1,TGCGCCAGCAGTGGACTAGCGGGAGGGAATGAGCAGTTCTTC,CASSGLAGGNEQFF
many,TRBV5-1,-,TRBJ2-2,TGCGCCAGCAGCTTGGAGAGGATGGACACCGGGGAGCTGTTTTTT,CASSLERMDTGELFF